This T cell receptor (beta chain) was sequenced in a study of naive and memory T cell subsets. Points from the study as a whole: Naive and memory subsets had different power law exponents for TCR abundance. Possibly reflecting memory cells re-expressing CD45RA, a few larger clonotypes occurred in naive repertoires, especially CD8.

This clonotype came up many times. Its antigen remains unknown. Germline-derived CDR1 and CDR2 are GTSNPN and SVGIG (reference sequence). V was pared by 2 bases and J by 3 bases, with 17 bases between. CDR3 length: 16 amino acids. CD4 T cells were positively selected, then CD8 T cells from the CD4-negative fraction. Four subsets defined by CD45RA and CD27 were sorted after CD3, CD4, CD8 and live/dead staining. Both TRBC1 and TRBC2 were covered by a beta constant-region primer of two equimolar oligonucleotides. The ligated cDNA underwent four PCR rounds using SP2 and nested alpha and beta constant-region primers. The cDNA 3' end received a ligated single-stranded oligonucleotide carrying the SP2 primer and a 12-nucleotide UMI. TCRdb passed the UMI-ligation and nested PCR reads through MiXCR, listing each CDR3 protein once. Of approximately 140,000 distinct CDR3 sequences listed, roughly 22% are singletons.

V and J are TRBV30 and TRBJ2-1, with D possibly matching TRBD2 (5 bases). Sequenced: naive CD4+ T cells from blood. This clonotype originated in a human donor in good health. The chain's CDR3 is CAWSKVSGKIYNEQFF. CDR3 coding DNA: TGTGCCTGGAGTAAGGTCAGCGGCAAGATCTACAATGAGCAGTTCTTC. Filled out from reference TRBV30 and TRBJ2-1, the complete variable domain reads SQTIHQWPATLVQPVGSPLSLECTVEGTSNPNLYWYRQAAGRGLQLLFYSVGIGQISSEVPQNLSASRPQDRQFILSSKKLLLSDSGFYLCAWSKVSGKIYNEQFFGPGTRLTVL.